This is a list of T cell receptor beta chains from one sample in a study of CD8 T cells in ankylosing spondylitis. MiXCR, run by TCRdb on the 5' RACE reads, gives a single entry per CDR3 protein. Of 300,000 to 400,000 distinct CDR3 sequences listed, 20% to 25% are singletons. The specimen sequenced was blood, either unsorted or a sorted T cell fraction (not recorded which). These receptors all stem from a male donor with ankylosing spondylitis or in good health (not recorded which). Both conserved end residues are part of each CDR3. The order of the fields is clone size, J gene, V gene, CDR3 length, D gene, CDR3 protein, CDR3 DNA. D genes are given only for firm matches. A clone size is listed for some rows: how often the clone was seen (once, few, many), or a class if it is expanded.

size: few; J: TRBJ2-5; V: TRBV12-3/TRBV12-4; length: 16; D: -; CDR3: CASWGLQRSPGETQYF; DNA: TGTGCCAGCTGGGGACTCCAGCGGTCTCCAGGAGAGACCCAGTACTTC
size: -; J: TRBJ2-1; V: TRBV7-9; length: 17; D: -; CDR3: CASSSSTVGPPFDEQFF; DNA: TGTGCCAGCAGCTCATCCACCGTGGGACCACCGTTCGATGAGCAGTTCTTC
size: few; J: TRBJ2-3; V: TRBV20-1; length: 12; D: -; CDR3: CSVRSSTDTQYF; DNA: TGCAGTGTTAGGAGCTCCACAGATACGCAGTATTTT
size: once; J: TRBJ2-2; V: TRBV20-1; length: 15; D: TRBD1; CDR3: CSARGGQGHTGELFF; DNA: TGCAGTGCTAGGGGGGGACAGGGTCACACCGGGGAGCTGTTTTTT
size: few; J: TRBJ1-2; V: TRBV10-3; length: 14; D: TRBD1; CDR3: CAISDQTGDYGYTF; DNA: TGTGCCATCAGTGATCAGACAGGGGACTATGGCTACACCTTC
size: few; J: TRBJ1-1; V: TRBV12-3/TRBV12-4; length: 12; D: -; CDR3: CASSLTGYEAFF; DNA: TGTGCCAGCAGCCTGACGGGTTATGAAGCTTTCTTT
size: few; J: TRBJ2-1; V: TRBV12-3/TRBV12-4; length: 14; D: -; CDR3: CASSFGQSYNEQFF; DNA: TGTGCCAGCAGTTTCGGACAATCCTACAATGAGCAGTTCTTC
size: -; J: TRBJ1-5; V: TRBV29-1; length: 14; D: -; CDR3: CSVGEGYSNQPQHF; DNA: TGCAGCGTTGGGGAAGGATATAGCAATCAGCCCCAGCATTTT
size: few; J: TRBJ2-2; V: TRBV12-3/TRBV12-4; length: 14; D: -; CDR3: CASYGGLETGELFF; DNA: TGTGCCAGCTACGGGGGTTTGGAGACCGGGGAGCTGTTTTTT
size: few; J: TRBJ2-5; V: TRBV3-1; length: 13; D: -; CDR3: CASSQDLVGTQYF; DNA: TGTGCCAGCAGCCAAGATCTTGTGGGGACCCAGTACTTC
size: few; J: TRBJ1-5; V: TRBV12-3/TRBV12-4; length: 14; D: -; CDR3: CASSPVDSNQPQHF; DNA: TGTGCCAGCAGTCCCGTAGATAGCAATCAGCCCCAGCATTTT
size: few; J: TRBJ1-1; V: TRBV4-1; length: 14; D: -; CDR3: CASSDRDLNTEAFF; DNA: TGCGCCAGCAGCGACCGGGATTTGAACACTGAAGCTTTCTTT
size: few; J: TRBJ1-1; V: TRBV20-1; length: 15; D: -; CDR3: CSARDRQLMNTEAFF; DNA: TGCAGTGCTAGAGATCGACAGCTAATGAACACTGAAGCTTTCTTT
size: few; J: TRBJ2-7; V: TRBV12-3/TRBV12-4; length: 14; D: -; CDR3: CASSLEGTWGEQYF; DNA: TGTGCCAGCAGTTTAGAGGGGACCTGGGGCGAGCAGTACTTC
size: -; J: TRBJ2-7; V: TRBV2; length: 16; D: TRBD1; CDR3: CASSDHTGAEAYEQYF; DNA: TGTGCCAGCAGTGATCATACAGGGGCGGAAGCCTACGAGCAGTACTTC
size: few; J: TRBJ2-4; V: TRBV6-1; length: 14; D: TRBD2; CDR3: CASSGGVAKNIQYF; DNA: TGTGCCAGCTCCGGGGGGGTAGCCAAAAACATTCAGTACTTC
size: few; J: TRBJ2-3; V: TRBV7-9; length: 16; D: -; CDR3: CASSLEMGLPTDTQYF; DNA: TGTGCCAGCAGCTTAGAAATGGGACTCCCCACAGATACGCAGTATTTT
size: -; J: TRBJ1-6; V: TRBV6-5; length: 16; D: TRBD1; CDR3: CASSYFPGGPNSPLHF; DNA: TGTGCCAGCAGTTACTTTCCAGGGGGCCCTAATTCACCCCTCCACTTT
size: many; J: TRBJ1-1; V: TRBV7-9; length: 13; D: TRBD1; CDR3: CATTHRGLTEAFF; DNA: TGTGCCACCACACACAGGGGCCTCACTGAAGCTTTCTTT
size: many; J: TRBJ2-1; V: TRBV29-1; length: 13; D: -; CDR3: CSVGAFEYNEQFF; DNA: TGCAGCGTTGGGGCTTTCGAATACAATGAGCAGTTCTTC
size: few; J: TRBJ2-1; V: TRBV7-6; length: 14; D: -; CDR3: CASRNTDGTNEQFF; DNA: TGTGCCAGCAGGAACACAGACGGGACGAATGAGCAGTTCTTC
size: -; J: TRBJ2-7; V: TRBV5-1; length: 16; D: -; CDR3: CASSLAGETSSYEQYF; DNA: TGCGCCAGCAGCTTGGCGGGGGAGACTAGCTCCTACGAGCAGTACTTC
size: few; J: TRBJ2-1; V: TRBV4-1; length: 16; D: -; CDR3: CASSHLQGIRGNEQFF; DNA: TGCGCCAGCAGCCACCTTCAGGGAATCAGGGGCAATGAGCAGTTCTTC
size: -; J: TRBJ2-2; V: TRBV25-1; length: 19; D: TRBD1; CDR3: CASSGRDRGRVGDTGELFF; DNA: TGTGCCAGCAGTGGACGGGACAGGGGGAGGGTAGGGGACACCGGGGAGCTGTTTTTT
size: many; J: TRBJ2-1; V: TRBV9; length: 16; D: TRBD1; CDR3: CASSPQGQGSYNEQFF; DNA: TGTGCCAGCAGCCCCCAGGGACAGGGCTCCTACAATGAGCAGTTCTTC
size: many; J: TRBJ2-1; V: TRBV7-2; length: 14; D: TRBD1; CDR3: CASSPRTGDNEQFF; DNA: TGTGCCAGCAGCCCCCGGACAGGGGACAATGAGCAGTTCTTC
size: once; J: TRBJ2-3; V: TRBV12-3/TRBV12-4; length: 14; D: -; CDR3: CASKRAGFTDTQYF; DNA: TGTGCCAGCAAAAGGGCCGGATTCACAGATACGCAGTATTTT
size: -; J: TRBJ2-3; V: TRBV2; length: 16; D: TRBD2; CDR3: CASSEGTSSSTDTQYF; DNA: TGTGCCAGCAGTGAGGGGACTAGCAGTAGCACAGATACGCAGTATTTT
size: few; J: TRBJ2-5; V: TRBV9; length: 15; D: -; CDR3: CASSVGTDSQETQYF; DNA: TGTGCCAGCAGCGTCGGGACCGACTCTCAAGAGACCCAGTACTTC
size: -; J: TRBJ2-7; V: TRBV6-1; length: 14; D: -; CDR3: CASRDETDSYEQYF; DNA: TGTGCCAGCAGGGACGAGACTGACTCCTACGAGCAGTACTTC
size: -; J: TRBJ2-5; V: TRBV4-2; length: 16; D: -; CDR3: CASSQEHGTFQETQYF; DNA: TGTGCCAGCAGCCAAGAGCACGGGACTTTCCAAGAGACCCAGTACTTC
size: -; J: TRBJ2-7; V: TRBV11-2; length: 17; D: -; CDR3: CASSLVRDWGGSYEQYF; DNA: TGTGCCAGCAGCTTAGTTCGGGATTGGGGCGGTTCCTACGAGCAGTACTTC
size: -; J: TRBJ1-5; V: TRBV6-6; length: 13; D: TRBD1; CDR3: CASGTASNQPQHF; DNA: TGTGCCAGCGGGACAGCAAGCAATCAGCCCCAGCATTTT
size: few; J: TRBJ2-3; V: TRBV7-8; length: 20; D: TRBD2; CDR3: CASSLELGGSQRGGRDTQYF; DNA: TGTGCCAGCAGCTTAGAGCTTGGTGGGTCTCAGCGGGGGGGCCGAGATACGCAGTATTTT
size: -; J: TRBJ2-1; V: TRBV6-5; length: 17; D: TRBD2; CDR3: CASSSGLAGGNYNEQFF; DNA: TGTGCCAGCAGTTCGGGACTAGCGGGGGGCAACTACAATGAGCAGTTCTTC